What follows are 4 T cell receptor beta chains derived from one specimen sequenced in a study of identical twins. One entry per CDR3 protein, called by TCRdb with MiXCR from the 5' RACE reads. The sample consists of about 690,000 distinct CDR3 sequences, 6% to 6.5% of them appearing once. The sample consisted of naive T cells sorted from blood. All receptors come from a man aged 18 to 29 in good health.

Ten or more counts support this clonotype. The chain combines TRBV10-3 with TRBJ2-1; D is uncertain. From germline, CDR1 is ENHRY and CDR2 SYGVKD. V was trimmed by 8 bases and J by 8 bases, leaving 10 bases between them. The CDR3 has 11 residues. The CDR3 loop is CAIAARDEQFF. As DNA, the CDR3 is TGTGCCATCGCCGCCCGTGATGAGCAGTTCTTC.

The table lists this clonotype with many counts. For the CDR3, the DNA is TGTGCCACCAGTGATCCCGGGACAGGGGAACGTGCGCCATACAATGAGCAGTTCTTC. Translating it yields CATSDPGTGERAPYNEQFF. This chain connects TRBV24-1 to TRBJ2-1; 10 bases map to TRBD1. From germline, CDR1 is KGHDR and CDR2 SFDVKD. This CDR3 region has 19 residues. Trimming took 3 bases from V and 4 from J; bases not matched to a gene: 14.

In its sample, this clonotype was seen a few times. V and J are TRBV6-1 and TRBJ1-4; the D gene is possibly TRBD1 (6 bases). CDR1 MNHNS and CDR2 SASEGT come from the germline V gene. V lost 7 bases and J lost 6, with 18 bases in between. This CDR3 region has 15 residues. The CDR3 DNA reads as TGTGCCAGCACCACGGGGGGGGCACGAGATGAAAAACTGTTTTTT. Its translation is CASTTGGARDEKLFF.

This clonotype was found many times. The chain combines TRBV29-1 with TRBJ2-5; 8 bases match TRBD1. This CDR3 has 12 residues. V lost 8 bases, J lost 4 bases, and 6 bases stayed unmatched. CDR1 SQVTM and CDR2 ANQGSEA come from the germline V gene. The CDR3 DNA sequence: TGCAGCCTCGGGACAGGTGGAGAGACCCAGTACTTC. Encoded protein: CSLGTGGETQYF.